This is a list of T cell receptor beta chains from one sample in a study of blood T cell repertoires in COVID-19. Libraries were prepared by immunoSEQ multiplex PCR; TCRdb keeps only in-frame clonotypes and omits some of them. Of over 100,000 clones in the sample, under 90% were seen once. Material: peripheral blood. The source is a woman in her forties or fifties with acute or convalescent COVID-19. CDR3s include the opening cysteine and the closing phenylalanine or tryptophan. D genes are given only for firm matches. Some rows mark clone size as missing; the rest say once, few, many or name a class of expanded clone.

D: TRBD2
size: -
J: TRBJ2-3
V: TRBV5-1
DNA: TGCGCCAGCGGGCTAGCGGGGGTATCAGATACGCAGTATTTT
CDR3: CASGLAGVSDTQYF

D: -
size: -
J: TRBJ1-5
V: TRBV28
DNA: TGTGCCAGCAGCAGACAGCTTCATCAGCCCCAGCATTTT
CDR3: CASSRQLHQPQHF

D: -
size: -
J: TRBJ1-2
V: TRBV23-1
DNA: TGCGCCAGCAGTCAATCCGGCCTCAATACTAAAAACGGGGAGGGGAAAAACTATGGCTACACCTTC
CDR3: CASSQSGLNTKNGEGKNYGYTF

D: -
size: -
J: TRBJ1-2
V: TRBV6-5
DNA: TGTGCCAGCAGCGTACAGTATAACTATGGCTACACCTTC
CDR3: CASSVQYNYGYTF

D: TRBD2
size: -
J: TRBJ2-3
V: TRBV9
DNA: TGTGCCAGCAGCCATTCCCCCGTGGGGGGGTGGCGGATATCATACACAGATACGCAGTATTTT
CDR3: CASSHSPVGGWRISYTDTQYF

D: -
size: -
J: TRBJ1-3
V: TRBV6-5
DNA: TGTGCCACCCTTACAGGGCCCTCTGGAAACACCATATATTTT
CDR3: CATLTGPSGNTIYF

D: TRBD1
size: few
J: TRBJ2-3
V: TRBV27
DNA: TGTGCCAGCACCCAGGACAGGGCCCAGATAGATACGCAGTATTTT
CDR3: CASTQDRAQIDTQYF

D: TRBD1
size: -
J: TRBJ1-6
V: TRBV5-1
DNA: TGCGCCAGCAGCTTGCTGACCGGGACAGGGAGTTCACCCCTCCACTTT
CDR3: CASSLLTGTGSSPLHF

D: -
size: -
J: TRBJ1-2
V: TRBV5-6
DNA: TGTGCCAGCAGCTCGACAGCGCCCTATGGCTACACCTTC
CDR3: CASSSTAPYGYTF

D: -
size: -
J: TRBJ2-5
V: TRBV5-1
DNA: TGCGCCAGCAGCTTGTTTGGCAGCCAAGAGACCCAGTACTTC
CDR3: CASSLFGSQETQYF

D: -
size: -
J: TRBJ2-2
V: TRBV6-5
DNA: TGTGCCAGCATTAAGGACAGAAACACCGGGGAGCTGTTTTTT
CDR3: CASIKDRNTGELFF

D: TRBD1
size: -
J: TRBJ2-5
V: TRBV3-1/TRBV3-2
DNA: TGTGCCAGCAGCCAACAGGGGGTCCAAGAGACCCAGTACTTC
CDR3: CASSQQGVQETQYF

D: TRBD1
size: -
J: TRBJ2-1
V: TRBV7-9
DNA: TGTGCCAGCAGCCCAGGGGGTTATGAGCAGTTCTTC
CDR3: CASSPGGYEQFF

D: -
size: -
J: TRBJ2-7
V: TRBV14
DNA: TGTGCCAGCAGCCTGGACACCGGTCACGAGCAGTACTTC
CDR3: CASSLDTGHEQYF

D: -
size: -
J: TRBJ1-2
V: TRBV29-1
DNA: TGCAGCGTTGAACCCGGGGGGGGGCCCTATGGCTACACCTTC
CDR3: CSVEPGGGPYGYTF

D: -
size: -
J: TRBJ2-7
V: TRBV19
DNA: TGTGCCAGTAGTATTCGAACAGGGAAGGACTACGAGCAGTACTTC
CDR3: CASSIRTGKDYEQYF

D: -
size: -
J: TRBJ2-7
V: TRBV6-5
DNA: TGTGCCAGCACCTCATCGGGGTTGGCTTACGAGCAGTACTTC
CDR3: CASTSSGLAYEQYF

D: -
size: few
J: TRBJ1-1
V: TRBV6-6
DNA: TGTGCCAGCAGGGAGACAGGAGCGAACACTGAAGCTTTCTTT
CDR3: CASRETGANTEAFF

D: TRBD1
size: few
J: TRBJ1-4
V: TRBV5-1
DNA: TGCGCCAGCAGCCAAGGACAGGCGAATAATGAAAAACTGTTTTTT
CDR3: CASSQGQANNEKLFF

D: -
size: -
J: TRBJ1-5
V: TRBV15
DNA: TGTGCCACCAGCGAGAGCAATCAGCCCCAGCATTTT
CDR3: CATSESNQPQHF

D: TRBD1
size: -
J: TRBJ2-1
V: TRBV12-3/TRBV12-4
DNA: TGTGCCAGCAGTACCGGGACAGATGAGCAGTTCTTC
CDR3: CASSTGTDEQFF

D: TRBD1
size: -
J: TRBJ2-2
V: TRBV18
DNA: TGTGCCAGCTCATTCGGACAGGGGGCAACCGGGGAGCTGTTTTTT
CDR3: CASSFGQGATGELFF

D: TRBD2
size: once
J: TRBJ2-2
V: TRBV18
DNA: TGTGCCAGCGCCCGACTAGCGGACGGGGAGCTGTTTTTT
CDR3: CASARLADGELFF

D: TRBD1
size: few
J: TRBJ1-4
V: TRBV30
DNA: TGTGCCTGGGGACAGGGTGATGAAAAACTGTTTTTT
CDR3: CAWGQGDEKLFF

D: -
size: -
J: TRBJ1-3
V: TRBV6-1
DNA: TGTGCCAGCAGTGAAGCGCTTCGTGGAGGGAGAAACACCATATATTTT
CDR3: CASSEALRGGRNTIYF

D: TRBD1
size: -
J: TRBJ1-3
V: TRBV19
DNA: TGTGCCAGTAGCTATGGCCGGGACAGACTATTCTCTGGAAACACCATATATTTT
CDR3: CASSYGRDRLFSGNTIYF

D: TRBD1
size: few
J: TRBJ1-5
V: TRBV7-6
DNA: TGTGCCAGCAGCTTAGGGACAGGGGGCAATCAGCCCCAGCATTTT
CDR3: CASSLGTGGNQPQHF

D: -
size: -
J: TRBJ1-1
V: TRBV6-5
DNA: TGTGCCAGCACGCAGGGTTTGAACACTGAAGCTTTCTTT
CDR3: CASTQGLNTEAFF

D: TRBD2
size: -
J: TRBJ2-4
V: TRBV3-1/TRBV3-2
DNA: TGTGCCAGCAGCTCGCCACTAGCGGGAGACAAAAACATTCAGTACTTC
CDR3: CASSSPLAGDKNIQYF

D: TRBD1
size: few
J: TRBJ1-1
V: TRBV7-6
DNA: TGTGCCAGCAGCTTAGCCAGGGGGCAAGAAGCTTTCTTT
CDR3: CASSLARGQEAFF

D: -
size: -
J: TRBJ2-5
V: TRBV7-9
DNA: TGTGCCAGCAGCTCCTCCGTGGGGGGGACCCAGTACTTC
CDR3: CASSSSVGGTQYF

D: -
size: -
J: TRBJ1-1
V: TRBV2
DNA: TGTGCCTACAGAAGCGGGGGGCTGGCCACTGAAGCTTTCTTT
CDR3: CAYRSGGLATEAFF

D: -
size: -
J: TRBJ1-3
V: TRBV11-2
DNA: TGTGCCAGCAGCTTAGGGGCAGCTGGAAACACCATATATTTT
CDR3: CASSLGAAGNTIYF

D: -
size: -
J: TRBJ1-1
V: TRBV5-1
DNA: TGCGCCAGCAGCTTCAAGGCGGGGGGCACTGAAGCTTTCTTT
CDR3: CASSFKAGGTEAFF

D: -
size: -
J: TRBJ1-4
V: TRBV24-1
DNA: TGTGCCACCAGTGATTTGTCACAGGGCCCTAATAATGAAAAACTGTTTTTT
CDR3: CATSDLSQGPNNEKLFF

D: -
size: -
J: TRBJ2-1
V: TRBV12-2
DNA: TGTGCAAGTCGCCTGAACCTAGCGGGGGGGTTATACAATGAGCAGTTCTTC
CDR3: CASRLNLAGGLYNEQFF

D: TRBD2
size: -
J: TRBJ2-5
V: TRBV9
DNA: TGTGCCAGCGGAGGACTAGCGAATAGTCAGACCCAGTACTTC
CDR3: CASGGLANSQTQYF

D: TRBD1
size: -
J: TRBJ2-3
V: TRBV5-6
DNA: TGTGCCAGCAGCTTGGGGCTCAGGGGGGATACGCAGTATTTT
CDR3: CASSLGLRGDTQYF

D: -
size: -
J: TRBJ1-1
V: TRBV3-1/TRBV3-2
DNA: TGTGCCAGCAGACGACAGGCGGGCACTGAAGCTTTCTTT
CDR3: CASRRQAGTEAFF

D: TRBD1
size: -
J: TRBJ2-2
V: TRBV24-1
DNA: TGTGCCACCAGTGGCCAAGGACAGGTTATGGGAACCGGGGAGCTGTTTTTT
CDR3: CATSGQGQVMGTGELFF

D: -
size: -
J: TRBJ1-4
V: TRBV11-2
DNA: TGTGCCAGCAGCTTAGGGGTAGCTGGGAATGAAAAACTGTTTTTT
CDR3: CASSLGVAGNEKLFF

D: -
size: -
J: TRBJ1-1
V: TRBV18
DNA: TGTGCCAGCTCACCCCCTCCAGGGGCCACTGAAGCTTTCTTT
CDR3: CASSPPPGATEAFF

D: TRBD1
size: -
J: TRBJ1-2
V: TRBV9
DNA: TGTGCCAGCAGACCACCAGGGGGCGAGTATGGCTACACCTTC
CDR3: CASRPPGGEYGYTF

D: TRBD1
size: -
J: TRBJ1-5
V: TRBV6-1
DNA: TGTGCCAGCAGTGGGAACGCGGGACAGGGGGCAGGTCAGCCCCAGCATTTT
CDR3: CASSGNAGQGAGQPQHF

D: -
size: -
J: TRBJ1-5
V: TRBV6-5
DNA: TGTGCCAGCAGAAGCCTGGGGCGGTCGGGTCAGCCCCAGCATTTT
CDR3: CASRSLGRSGQPQHF

D: -
size: once
J: TRBJ1-5
V: TRBV11-1
DNA: TGTGCCAGCAGCTTGGCACCTTATCAGCCCCAGCATTTT
CDR3: CASSLAPYQPQHF

D: -
size: -
J: TRBJ1-6
V: TRBV7-3
DNA: TGTGCCAGCAGCCCCGGGCCTCGAGGGAATTCACCCCTCCACTTT
CDR3: CASSPGPRGNSPLHF

D: -
size: -
J: TRBJ1-2
V: TRBV19
DNA: TGTGCCAGTAGTATGCCCGGGGTTAACTATGGCTACACCTTC
CDR3: CASSMPGVNYGYTF

D: -
size: -
J: TRBJ1-5
V: TRBV10-3
DNA: TGTGCCATCAGTGAGTCGAGAGGGGGATACCAGCCCCAGCATTTT
CDR3: CAISESRGGYQPQHF

D: -
size: -
J: TRBJ1-1
V: TRBV12-3/TRBV12-4
DNA: TGTGCCAGCACAGGACAGATGAACACTGAAGCTTTCTTT
CDR3: CASTGQMNTEAFF

D: TRBD2
size: -
J: TRBJ2-3
V: TRBV5-4
DNA: TGTGCCAGCAGCCGGGGACTAGCGGGGGGCAGCACAGATACGCAGTATTTT
CDR3: CASSRGLAGGSTDTQYF

D: -
size: once
J: TRBJ1-5
V: TRBV5-8
DNA: TGTGCCAGCAGCAAGGGTTTCGGGAGATTAAGCAATCAGCCCCAGCATTTT
CDR3: CASSKGFGRLSNQPQHF

D: TRBD1
size: -
J: TRBJ2-4
V: TRBV20-1
DNA: TGCAGTGCTAGTACAGGGGGCAAAAACATTCAGTACTTC
CDR3: CSASTGGKNIQYF

D: TRBD1
size: -
J: TRBJ2-2
V: TRBV19
DNA: TGTGCCAGTAGGCTCCGGGACAGGAACACCGGGGAGCTGTTTTTT
CDR3: CASRLRDRNTGELFF

D: -
size: -
J: TRBJ2-2
V: TRBV2
DNA: TGTGCCAGCAGTGTACAGGGAATGCACACCGGGGAGCTGTTTTTT
CDR3: CASSVQGMHTGELFF

D: -
size: -
J: TRBJ1-1
V: TRBV12-3/TRBV12-4
DNA: TGTGCCAGCAGTTTCAGGGCTTACACTGAAGCTTTCTTT
CDR3: CASSFRAYTEAFF

D: -
size: few
J: TRBJ1-4
V: TRBV3-1/TRBV3-2
DNA: TGTGCCAGCAGCCGTGGGGACACCGGTAATGAAAAACTGTTTTTT
CDR3: CASSRGDTGNEKLFF

D: -
size: -
J: TRBJ2-7
V: TRBV6-6
DNA: TGTGCCAGCAGTTACTCGACCCTAGCCGATTACGAGCAGTACTTC
CDR3: CASSYSTLADYEQYF

D: -
size: -
J: TRBJ1-3
V: TRBV3-1/TRBV3-2
DNA: TGTGCCAGCAGCCTTGACCCCCCGACTACCATATATTTT
CDR3: CASSLDPPTTIYF

D: TRBD1
size: -
J: TRBJ1-2
V: TRBV10-3
DNA: TGTGCCATCAGTACAGGGGGTGATTCCTATGGCTACACCTTC
CDR3: CAISTGGDSYGYTF